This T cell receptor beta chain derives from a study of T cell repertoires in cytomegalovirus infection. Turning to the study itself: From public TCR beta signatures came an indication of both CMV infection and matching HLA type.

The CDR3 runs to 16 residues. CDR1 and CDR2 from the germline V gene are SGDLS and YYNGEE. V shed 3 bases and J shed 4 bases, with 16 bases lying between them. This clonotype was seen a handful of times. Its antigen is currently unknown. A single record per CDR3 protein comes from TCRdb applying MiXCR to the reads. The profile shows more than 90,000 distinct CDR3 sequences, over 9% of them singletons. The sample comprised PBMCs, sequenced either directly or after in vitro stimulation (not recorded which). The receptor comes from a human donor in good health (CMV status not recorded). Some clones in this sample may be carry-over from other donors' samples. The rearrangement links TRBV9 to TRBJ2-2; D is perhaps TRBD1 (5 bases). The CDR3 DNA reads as TGTGCCAGCAGCGCCCTAGGGCGCAGGGTCACCGGGGAGCTGTTTTTT. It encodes CASSALGRRVTGELFF.